This T cell receptor (beta chain) was recorded in a study of blood T cell repertoires in COVID-19. Study-wide context: Specimens from acute and convalescent COVID-19 originated in the United States, Italy and Spain. The cDNA or gDNA used as material had been derived from T cells, B-cell-depleted T cells, or PBMCs.

Libraries were prepared by immunoSEQ multiplex PCR; TCRdb keeps only in-frame clonotypes and omits some of them. The table records a few hundred thousand clones, more than 70% of them present only once. This CDR3 is built from 16 residues. Per the germline V gene, CDR1 is SGHDT and CDR2 is YYEEEE. Trimming removed 0 bases at V and 4 bases at J, with 14 bases between. The sequenced material came from peripheral blood. The rearrangement links TRBV5-6 to TRBJ2-1; D is perhaps TRBD1 (6 bases). This TCR was sampled from a man between 35 and 55 years old with acute or convalescent COVID-19. For the CDR3, the DNA is TGTGCCAGCAGCTTGGCAGGGGCTAGATTTTACAATGAGCAGTTCTTC. This codes for CASSLAGARFYNEQFF.